Shown below are 7 T cell receptor beta chains from a single sample sequenced in a study of brain T cells in children with intractable seizures. Libraries were prepared by immunoSEQ multiplex PCR; TCRdb keeps only in-frame clonotypes and omits some of them. The sample has approximately 41,000 clones; 75% to 95% are singletons. The sample in question was peripheral blood, obtained at surgery. These receptors were taken from a girl aged 2 to 10 with tuberous sclerosis and intractable seizures.

J is TRBJ2-2 and V is TRBV27, with TRBD2 as a possible D gene (5 bases). Trimming pared 3 bases from V and 6 bases from J, leaving 20 bases between. Germline CDR1 MNHEY, CDR2 SMNVEV (reference sequence). There are 17 residues in the CDR3. In nucleotides, the CDR3 is TGTGCCAGCAGTTTTGTACGGCGGGCAAATGGTCCCGGGGAGCTGTTTTTT. Encoded protein: CASSFVRRANGPGELFF.

CDR3 nucleotide sequence: TGTGCCAGCAGCCAAGAAGGATGGGAGACCCAGTACTTC. It encodes CASSQEGWETQYF. The rearrangement links TRBV4-2 to TRBJ2-5; D call uncertain. From germline, CDR1 is LGHNA and CDR2 YNFKEQ. V lost 0 bases and J 5 bases, leaving 7 bases between the germline ends. The CDR3 spans 13 residues.

The chain has TRBV20-1 and TRBJ1-5; D may be TRBD1 (5 bases). There are 14 residues in the CDR3. Trimming removed 3 bases from V and 6 bases from J, with 15 bases in between. Germline CDR1 is DFQATT and CDR2 is SNEGSKA (reference sequence). Here the CDR3 reads CSASGGSGIQPQHF. The CDR3 nucleotides are TGCAGTGCTAGTGGGGGGTCCGGGATTCAGCCCCAGCATTTT.

This rearrangement joins TRBV30 to TRBJ2-5; 12 bases are shared with TRBD2. This CDR3 has 13 amino acids. Germline CDR1 GTSNPN, CDR2 SVGIG (reference sequence). V trimming: 3 bases; J trimming: 4 bases; junction bases outside the gene matches: 0. The CDR3 sequence: CAWRTSGGETQYF. The DNA of the CDR3 is TGTGCCTGGAGGACTAGCGGGGGAGAGACCCAGTACTTC.

The chain carries TRBV18 and TRBJ2-3; 7 bases map to TRBD2. CDR1 is KGHSH and CDR2 is LQKENI in the germline V gene. The CDR3 runs 15 residues. J lost 4 bases, V lost 1 base, and 5 bases had no gene match. In DNA form, the CDR3 reads TGTGCCAGCTCACCACGGGGAGGGTTGGCAGATACGCAGTATTTT. Amino acids: CASSPRGGLADTQYF. The full variable domain, in which reference TRBV18 and TRBJ2-3 provide the parts outside the CDR3, is NAGVMQNPRHLVRRRGQEARLRCSPMKGHSHVYWYRQLPEEGLKFMVYLQKENIIDESGMPKERFSAEFPKEGPSILRIQQVVRGDSAAYFCASSPRGGLADTQYFGPGTRLTVL.

This rearrangement joins TRBV2 to TRBJ1-2; no firm D call. Germline CDR1 and CDR2: SNHLY and FYNNEI. Trimming took 3 bases from V and 5 from J, leaving 7 bases between them. CDR3 length: 12 residues. In nucleotides, the CDR3 is TGTGCCAGCAGTGAGGGTCTATATGGCTACACCTTC. This translates into CASSEGLYGYTF.

This chain links TRBV18 with TRBJ2-5; the match to TRBD1 covers 9 bases. V was clipped by 0 bases and J by 9 bases; unmatched bases: 5. The CDR3 has 14 residues. The germline V gene has CDR1 KGHSH and CDR2 LQKENI. CDR3 sequence reads: CASSPPGQGKSQYF. The CDR3 DNA follows: TGTGCCAGCTCACCACCAGGACAGGGGAAGTCCCAGTACTTC.